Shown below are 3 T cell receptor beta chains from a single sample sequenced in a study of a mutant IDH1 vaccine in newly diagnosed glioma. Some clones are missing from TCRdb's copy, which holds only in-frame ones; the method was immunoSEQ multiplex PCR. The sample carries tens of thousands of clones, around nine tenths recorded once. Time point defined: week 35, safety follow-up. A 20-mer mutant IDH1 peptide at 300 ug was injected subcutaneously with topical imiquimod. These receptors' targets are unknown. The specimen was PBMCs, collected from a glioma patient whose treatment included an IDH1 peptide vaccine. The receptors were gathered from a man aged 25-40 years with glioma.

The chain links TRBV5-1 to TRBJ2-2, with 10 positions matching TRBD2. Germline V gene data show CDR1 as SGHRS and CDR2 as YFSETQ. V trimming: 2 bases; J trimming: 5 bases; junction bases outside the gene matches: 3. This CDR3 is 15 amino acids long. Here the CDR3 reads CASSFRTSGTGELFF. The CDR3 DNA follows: TGCGCCAGCAGCTTTAGGACTAGCGGAACCGGGGAGCTGTTTTTT.

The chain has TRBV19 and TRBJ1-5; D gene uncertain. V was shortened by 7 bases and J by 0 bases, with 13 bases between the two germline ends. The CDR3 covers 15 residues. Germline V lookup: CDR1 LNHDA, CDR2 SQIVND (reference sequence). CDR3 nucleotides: TGTGCCAGTACCCCGGTCCTTTATAGCAATCAGCCCCAGCATTTT. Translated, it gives CASTPVLYSNQPQHF.

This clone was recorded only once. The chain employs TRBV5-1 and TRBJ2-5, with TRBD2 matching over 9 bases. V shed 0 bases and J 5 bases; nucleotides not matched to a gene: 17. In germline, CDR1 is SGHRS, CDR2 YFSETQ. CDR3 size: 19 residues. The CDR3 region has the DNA TGCGCCAGCAGCTTGGTCCAGGAAAGTCTGCTAGCGGGACAGGAGACCCAGTACTTC. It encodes CASSLVQESLLAGQETQYF.